This TCR beta chain was identified during a study of cytomegalovirus exposure and HLA in healthy donors. Study outcomes and limitations: In a later analysis, HLA-C alleles had the fewest associated TCRs, DRB1 alleles the most. TCR beta sequences reportedly predicted most subjects' HLA-A and HLA-B alleles accurately. An analysis was carried out later, and it reportedly showed fewer N-insertions in an Asian-associated ancestry cluster than the approximately 610-donor mean.

The CDR3 loop spans 15 amino acids. Germline CDR1 and CDR2: MNHEY and SVGAGI. V gave up 10 bases and J gave up 4 bases; unmatched junction bases: 8. Use of 60 Vbeta and 13 Jbeta primers characterized the PCR. Clones were read by immunoSEQ multiplex PCR, and TCRdb kept only the in-frame ones, dropping some. This sample contains 150,000 to 200,000 clones. Note on this clone: Its antigen is unidentified.

Although they were nominally healthy when sampled, donors likely had unrecorded immune exposures. This chain joins TRBV6-5 and TRBJ2-1; 12 bases agree with TRBD2. This clonotype originated in a man aged 25-45 years in good health and CMV-seronegative. The sequenced sample was PBMCs. The DNA of the CDR3 is TGTGCCACCGGACCTAGCGGGAGGGCTTACAATGAGCAGTTCTTC. Residues: CATGPSGRAYNEQFF.